The table lists the clone carrying this T cell receptor beta chain with a few counts. Extracted from the samples, RNA was reverse transcribed into cDNA to serve as the sequencing template. The assay was immunoSEQ multiplex PCR, and TCRdb's table has in-frame clones only and misses some. The sample consists of about 90,000 clones, 44% of them appearing once. Stated treatment: oral pan-JAK inhibitor, 5-10 mg twice daily. Researchers took lesional scalp punch biopsies and peripheral blood from people who were alopecia areata patients. This specimen comes from a study of CD8+ T cells in alopecia areata. This specimen consisted of CD8+ T cells sorted from blood, obtained at week 24, from a patient treated with tofacitinib. The TCR originated in a human donor with alopecia areata.

The CDR3 reads CASSEMVDGFNEQFF. As DNA, the CDR3 is TGTGCCAGCAGTGAAATGGTCGATGGTTTTAATGAGCAGTTCTTC. This chain joins TRBV6-1 and TRBJ2-1; D gene ambiguous. The CDR3 is 15 residues long. Per germline, CDR1 MNHNS and CDR2 SASEGT. Between the trimmed V and J ends, which lost 2 bases and 7 bases, there was a span of 15 bases.